This T cell receptor beta chain comes out of a study of T cells in Graves' hyperthyroidism and ophthalmopathy (dated by TCRdb to the late 2010s). In the study overall: Peripheral blood was sampled at the time of initial diagnosis, prior to any treatment. A discovery cohort of approximately 97 patients, about 40 with Graves' ophthalmopathy and more than 55 with stable Graves' hyperthyroidism, was used to find distinguishing TCR V-J signatures. Prospective prediction of ophthalmopathy was tested in an independent validation cohort of 18 to 20 hyperthyroidism patients and 15 to 17 patients who later progressed to ophthalmopathy. The 100 or so discovery patients were divided at random into training and test sets in a 7:3 ratio. The study also compared thyroid tissue and blood T-cell repertoires from roughly 6 Graves' hyperthyroidism patients. After sampling, hyperthyroidism patients received methimazole starting at 30 mg daily, and ophthalmopathy patients received high-dose intravenous methylprednisolone. According to the paper, TCR Vbeta CDR3 sequencing was carried out on some 140 peripheral blood samples, which came from around 43 ophthalmopathy, around 75 hyperthyroidism and about 17 progressor patients.

The hyperthyroidism patients were between 18 and 65 years old and newly diagnosed, with a disease duration of less than 2 months. Patients with uncontrolled infections, other autoimmune diseases, pregnancy or lactation were excluded. Diagnoses relied on clinical symptoms, serum thyroxine and TRAb, thyroid ultrasound and orbital computed tomography. Blood from progressor patients was drawn when they were first diagnosed with hyperthyroidism, before any ophthalmopathy symptoms appeared. PBMCs were isolated from about 9.2 ml of fresh peripheral blood by Ficoll-Paque density gradient centrifugation. Progressor patients were initially diagnosed with Graves' hyperthyroidism and developed ophthalmopathy during follow-up. Trizol reagent was used to extract total RNA, and RNA quality was then checked on an Agilent 2100 Bioanalyzer. In this sample, this clonotype turned up many times. The clone's antigen remains unknown. Base qualities are not recorded, but no much larger clone differs from it by a single base.

Broad study findings and their caveats: In validation, the model predicted progression to ophthalmopathy with roughly 66% sensitivity and around 72% specificity, a median of 6.5 months before onset. Sample size was not statistically predetermined, and blinding of investigators to group allocation was not performed. A 13 V-J signature model separated ophthalmopathy from stable hyperthyroidism, with 87.88% sensitivity and 81.08% specificity in cross-validation and 80%/75% in testing. Most expanded thyroid clonotypes (frequency above 0.001) were also found in blood, which suggests that blood repertoires may mirror thyroid immune responses.

Taken from the germline V gene, the CDR1 and CDR2 loops are ENHRY and SYGVKD. Cut back by 3 bases and 4 bases, the V and J ends lie 13 bases apart. Including the terminal cysteine and phenylalanine, the CDR3 comprises 15 residues. The CDR3 DNA has 45 bases and is translated from base 1. The TCR beta CDR3 regions were amplified from the RNA transcripts. A first-round RT-PCR of the TCR CDR3 used the HTBI primer set with the Qiagen OneStep RT-PCR kit. Libraries were constructed in a second round of multiplex PCR, after which size selection and purification were carried out. The libraries were sequenced on an Illumina HiSeq2000 using paired-end 100 bp reads. From the authors' description of their analysis: SOAPnuke was used to process the raw data, throwing out any read that contained adapters or uncalled bases, had a mean Phred below 15, or lacked an exact constant-primer or identifier match. High-quality paired reads were merged with COPE v1.2.5, and unique nucleotide sequences were defined as clonotypes. MiTCR v1.1 was used to align clonotypes to the IMGT TRBV, TRBD and TRBJ reference segments. The analysis included only V-J combinations with a frequency above 0.0001, which together covered 99% to 99.2% of the repertoires. A TCS score was defined as the ratio of F50 (clonal expansion) to E x V (chaos), with BLOSUM62-based TCRdist applied between CDR3 peptides within each V-J. Welch's t-statistics and random forest reduced around 550 V-J features to about 13, which were used in a naive Bayes classifier (R e1071). Using fastp trimming at Q25 and MiXCR clonotype assembly, TCRdb reanalyzed the public sequencing data and kept in-frame beta chains. Entries are consolidated by CDR3 protein sequence, retaining the most common genes and DNA. The V and J calls, along with clone size, are taken from TCRdb and not from the paper's own processing. This sample gives approximately 720,000 distinct CDR3 sequences in total; approximately 19% of them show up just once. The ten most abundant clones make up over 15% of the sample.

Sequenced sample: blood. The V and J genes are TRBV10-3 and TRBJ1-5; the D gene is perhaps TRBD1, on 6 matching bases. The receptor's source is a woman between 45 and 60 years old with Graves' hyperthyroidism that later progressed to Graves' ophthalmopathy. The CDR3 region reads CAISDRPDRNQPQHF. The DNA sequence follows: TGTGCCATCAGTGACCGCCCGGACAGAAATCAGCCCCAGCATTTT.